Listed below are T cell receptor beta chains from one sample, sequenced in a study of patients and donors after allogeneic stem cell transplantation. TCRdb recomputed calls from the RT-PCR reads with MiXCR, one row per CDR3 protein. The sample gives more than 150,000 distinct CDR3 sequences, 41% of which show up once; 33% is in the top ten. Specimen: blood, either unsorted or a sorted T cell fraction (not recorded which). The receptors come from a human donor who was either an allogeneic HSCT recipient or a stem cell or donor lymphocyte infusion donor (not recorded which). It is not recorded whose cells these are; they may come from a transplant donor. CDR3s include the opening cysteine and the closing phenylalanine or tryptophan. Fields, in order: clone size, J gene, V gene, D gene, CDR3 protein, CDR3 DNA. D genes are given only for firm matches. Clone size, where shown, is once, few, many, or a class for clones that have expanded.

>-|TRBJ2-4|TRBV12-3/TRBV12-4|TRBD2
CASSLLAGAENIQYF
TGTGCCAGCAGTTTACTAGCGGGAGCGGAAAACATTCAGTACTTC
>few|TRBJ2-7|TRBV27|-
CASSFRGTEQYF
TGTGCCAGCAGTTTTCGGGGGACCGAGCAGTACTTC
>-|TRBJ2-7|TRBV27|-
CASSLAGLYYEQYF
TGTGCCAGCAGTTTGGCAGGTCTGTACTACGAGCAGTACTTC
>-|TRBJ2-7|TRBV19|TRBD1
CASSILGTGKLYEQYF
TGTGCCAGTAGTATACTGGGGACAGGAAAACTCTACGAGCAGTACTTC
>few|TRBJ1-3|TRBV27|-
CASRIDPAPGNTIYF
TGTGCCAGCAGAATAGACCCGGCGCCTGGAAACACCATATATTTT
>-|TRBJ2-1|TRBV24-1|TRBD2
CATSDLAGGTNNEQFF
TGTGCCACCAGTGATCTAGCGGGAGGAACCAACAATGAGCAGTTCTTC
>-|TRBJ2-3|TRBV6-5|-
CASSYSTGREYF
TGTGCCAGCAGTTACTCGACAGGAAGGGAGTATTTT
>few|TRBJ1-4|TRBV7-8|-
CASSLDDWRQELFF
TGTGCCAGCAGCTTAGACGATTGGCGTCAGGAACTGTTTTTT
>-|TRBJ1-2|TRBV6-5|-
CASSYERNYGYTF
TGTGCCAGCAGTTACGAGAGAAACTATGGCTACACCTTC
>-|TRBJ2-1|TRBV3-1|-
CASSRRSSYNEQFF
TGTGCCAGCAGCAGGCGGAGCTCCTACAATGAGCAGTTCTTC
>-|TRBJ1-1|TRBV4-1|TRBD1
CASSQGTAPLNTEAFF
TGCGCCAGCAGCCAGGGGACAGCCCCTTTGAACACTGAAGCTTTCTTT
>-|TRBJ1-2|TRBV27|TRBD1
CASSLSGDRGPTNYGYTF
TGTGCCAGCAGTTTATCGGGGGACAGGGGCCCTACTAACTATGGCTACACCTTC
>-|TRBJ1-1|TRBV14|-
CASSQRTGAAEAFF
TGTGCCAGCAGCCAACGCACGGGGGCAGCTGAAGCTTTCTTT
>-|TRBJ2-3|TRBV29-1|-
CSVEGRTDTQYF
TGCAGCGTTGAGGGGCGGACAGATACGCAGTATTTT
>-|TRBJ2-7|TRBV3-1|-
CASSRALGNGASYEQYF
TGTGCCAGCAGCCGGGCCCTGGGAAACGGCGCTTCCTACGAGCAGTACTTC
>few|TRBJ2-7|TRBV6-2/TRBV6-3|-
CASEGRTEGYEQYF
TGTGCCAGCGAGGGTAGGACGGAAGGCTACGAGCAGTACTTC
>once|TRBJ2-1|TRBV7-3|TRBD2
CASSLVPSGPGSYNEQFF
TGTGCCAGCAGCTTAGTGCCTAGCGGCCCGGGAAGCTACAATGAGCAGTTCTTC
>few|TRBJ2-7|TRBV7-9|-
CASSPWETASYEQYF
TGTGCCAGCAGCCCATGGGAGACAGCATCCTACGAGCAGTACTTC
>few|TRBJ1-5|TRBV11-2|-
CASSLVSGDGNQPQHF
TGTGCCAGCAGCTTAGTCTCAGGGGATGGCAATCAGCCCCAGCATTTT
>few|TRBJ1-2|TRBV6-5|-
CASSSSDSYYGYTF
TGTGCCAGCAGTTCGTCTGACAGCTACTATGGCTACACCTTC
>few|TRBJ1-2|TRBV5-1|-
CASSLRTETDGYTF
TGCGCCAGCAGCTTACGGACAGAAACCGATGGCTACACCTTC
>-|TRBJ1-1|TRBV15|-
CATSRLGPNTEAFF
TGTGCCACCAGCCGATTAGGACCGAACACTGAAGCTTTCTTT
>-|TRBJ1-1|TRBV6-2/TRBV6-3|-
CASSRQSMNTEAFF
TGTGCCAGCAGCCGACAGTCCATGAACACTGAAGCTTTCTTT
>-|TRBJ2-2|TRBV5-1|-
CASSLYSETGELFF
TGCGCCAGCAGCTTATACAGCGAAACCGGGGAGCTGTTTTTT
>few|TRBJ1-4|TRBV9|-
CASSVEPGRNEKLFF
TGTGCCAGCAGCGTAGAGCCCGGTCGGAATGAAAAACTGTTTTTT
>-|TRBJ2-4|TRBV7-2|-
CASSLSPAEASKNIQYF
TGTGCCAGCAGCTTAAGTCCGGCCGAAGCAAGCAAAAACATTCAGTACTTC
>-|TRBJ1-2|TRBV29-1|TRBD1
CSATGGSPSGYTF
TGCAGCGCCACAGGGGGCTCTCCCTCCGGCTACACCTTC
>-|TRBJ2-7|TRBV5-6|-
CASSHSGDFSSSYEQYF
TGTGCCAGCAGCCATTCGGGAGACTTCTCTAGCTCCTACGAGCAGTACTTC
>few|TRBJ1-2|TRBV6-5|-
CASRRPGHRYGYTF
TGTGCCAGCAGACGACCGGGACACCGCTATGGCTACACCTTC
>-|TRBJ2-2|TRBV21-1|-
CASSKAKETRTGELFF
TGTGCCAGCAGCAAAGCGAAGGAGACAAGGACCGGGGAGCTGTTTTTT
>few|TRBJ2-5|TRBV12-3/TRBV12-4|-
CASSSRTAVETQYF
TGTGCCAGCAGCTCCCGGACAGCGGTAGAGACCCAGTACTTC
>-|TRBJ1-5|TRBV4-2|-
CASSQEGVYSNQPQHF
TGTGCCAGCAGCCAAGAAGGAGTGTATAGCAATCAGCCCCAGCATTTT
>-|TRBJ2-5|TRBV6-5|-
CASSTSRETQYF
TGTGCCAGCAGCACTAGCAGGGAGACCCAGTACTTC
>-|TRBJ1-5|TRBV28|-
CASSLPIFGTNNQPQHF
TGTGCCAGCAGTTTACCTATATTTGGAACGAACAATCAGCCCCAGCATTTT
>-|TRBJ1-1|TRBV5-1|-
CASRRGVTGAFF
TGCGCCAGCAGAAGGGGGGTCACTGGAGCTTTCTTT
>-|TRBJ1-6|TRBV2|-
CASGSPLHF
TGTGCCAGCGGTTCCCCCCTCCACTTT
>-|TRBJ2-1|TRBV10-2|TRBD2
CASRASGPFYNEQFF
TGCGCCAGCAGAGCTAGCGGCCCTTTCTACAATGAGCAGTTCTTC
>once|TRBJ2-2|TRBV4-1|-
CASSPGTLLKGELFF
TGCGCCAGCAGCCCCGGGACTCTCCTCAAAGGGGAGCTGTTTTTT
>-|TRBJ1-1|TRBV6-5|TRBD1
CASSYSTVRRGPTEAFF
TGTGCCAGCAGTTACTCGACAGTGAGGAGGGGGCCAACTGAAGCTTTCTTT
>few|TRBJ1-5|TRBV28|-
CASTRGGGNQPQHF
TGTGCCAGCACAAGGGGAGGAGGCAATCAGCCCCAGCATTTT
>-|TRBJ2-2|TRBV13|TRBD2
CASSLGPVGTSGSTGELFF
TGTGCCAGCAGCTTAGGTCCGGTCGGGACTAGCGGGAGCACCGGGGAGCTGTTTTTT